This TCR beta chain was recorded in a study of human T cells and chemical hapten exposure. Study in general: Upper-back patch tests with 0.01% DPC were read at 6 days. How much TCR each sample yielded varied, mostly because pooled library volumes differed slightly.

Concerning this clonotype itself: The antigen is unknown.

Described time point: patch test 3, about 24 weeks after DPC sensitization. Treatment indicated: therapeutic diphenylcyclopropenone sensitization with weekly scalp DPC. V lost 0 bases, J lost 6 bases, and 6 bases stayed unmatched. There are 17 residues in the CDR3. Germline assignment: CDR1 DFQATT and CDR2 SNEGSKA (reference sequence). TCRdb re-called the RACE reads with MiXCR, one entry per CDR3 protein. There are approximately 110,000 distinct CDR3 sequences in the sample; under 40% occur only once, and around 2.7% lies in the top ten. Study-wide findings and caveats: Expanded TCRs created a significantly greater count of big CDR3 similarity clusters than controls did. TCRs whose frequency exceeded 1 in 1000 remained the same following DPC sensitization.

The V and J genes are TRBV20-1 and TRBJ1-6, with TRBD1 matching 12 bases. This specimen was whole blood, taken in connection with sensitization to the hapten diphenylcyclopropenone (DPC). This TCR was recovered from a man in his forties with alopecia areata. Some clones in this sample may be carry-over from other donors' samples. CDR3 sequence (DNA): TGCAGTGCTAGAGATGGGGGACAGGGGGCTCTTAATTCACCCCTCCACTTT. The encoded protein is CSARDGGQGALNSPLHF.